Below, 4 T cell receptor beta chains from the same sample are listed, as sequenced in a study of molecular identifiers for immune sequencing clone quantification. A single record per CDR3 protein comes from TCRdb applying MiXCR to the PCR reads. Found here are approximately 670,000 distinct CDR3 sequences, 20% of them singletons; the top ten hold roughly 0.9%. The sequencing input was naive CD8+ T cells from blood, with Jurkat cell RNA spiked in. Regarding subset: FACS-sorted CD8+CD4-CCR7+CD45RA+ naive T cells. Source of these receptors: a human donor in good health. Some libraries in this study had Jurkat cell RNA spiked in.

About this clonotype itself: A junction end diverges from the germline sequence, so it may reflect a read error. This sequence joins TRBV20-1 and TRBJ2-7, with D perhaps TRBD2 (5 bases). Germline assignment: CDR1 DFQATT and CDR2 SNEGSKA (reference sequence). This CDR3 has 12 residues. CDR3 in amino acids: CSARDSAYGQYF. The CDR3 DNA reads as TGCAGTGCTAGGGATAGCGCCTACGGGCAGTACTTC.

In its sample, this clonotype was seen a few times. The chain is built from TRBV20-1 and TRBJ2-7, with 9 bases identical to TRBD2. The germline gives CDR1 DFQATT, CDR2 SNEGSKA (reference sequence). Losses at the gene ends were 3 bases for V and 4 bases for J; bases not matched to a gene: 13. The CDR3 contains 16 residues. CDR3 DNA sequence: TGCAGTGCTAGCGAAATCACAGCGGGGGGCGGGTACGAGCAGTACTTC. Translation: CSASEITAGGGYEQYF.

Notes on this clonotype: A much bigger clone sits one base away, suggesting this may be a read error. The chain carries TRBV20-1 and TRBJ2-7; tentatively, D is TRBD2 (5 bases). The ends were cut back, 2 bases at V and 3 bases at J, with 11 bases in the middle. There are 13 residues in the CDR3. The germline gives CDR1 DFQATT, CDR2 SNEGSKA (reference sequence). The CDR3 protein is CSARRTCYYEQYF. The CDR3 nucleotides are TGCAGTGCTAGAAGGACTTGCTACTACGAGCAGTACTTC.

The chain recombines TRBV7-9 with TRBJ1-2, with TRBD1 matching 7 bases. This CDR3 has 16 residues. V shed 5 bases and J 1 base; nucleotides not matched to a gene: 10. Germline V CDR1 and CDR2: SEHNR, FQNEAQ (reference sequence). CDR3 residues: CASSTTGTENNYGYTF. The CDR3 DNA reads TGTGCCAGCAGCACAACCGGGACAGAAAATAACTATGGCTACACCTTC. Drawing the rest from reference TRBV7-9 and TRBJ1-2, the complete variable domain is DTGVSQNPRHKITKRGQNVTFRCDPISEHNRLYWYRQTLGQGPEFLTYFQNEAQLEKSRLLSDRFSAERPKGSFSTLEIQRTEQGDSAMYLCASSTTGTENNYGYTFGSGTRLTVV.